The clone carrying this T cell receptor (beta chain) was seen a handful of times. The antigen is not known. This specimen belongs to a study of T-cell reconstitution after alpha-beta-depleted transplantation in children. General observations from the study: TCRbeta diversity was high at day 60 in some patients (a result of surviving recipient T cells and thymic progenitors).

Using unique molecular identifiers, the investigators prepared the TCRbeta library. From the PCR reads, TCRdb called clonotypes with MiXCR, one entry per CDR3 protein. The sample lists over 150,000 distinct CDR3 sequences, roughly 7% seen once, with 5% to 6.5% in the top ten. V was clipped by 1 base and J by 5 bases, with 12 bases between them. Germline CDR1 and CDR2: SGHVS and FNYEAQ. This CDR3 is 15 amino acids long. The input for sequencing was PBMCs, taken before TCRalphabeta/CD19-depleted stem cell transplant. The genes are TRBV7-6 and TRBJ2-1, with a tentative D call TRBD2 (5 bases). The origin of this receptor is a boy between 2 and 15 years old with acute lymphoblastic leukemia, due to receive a stem cell transplant. The CDR3 coding sequence is TGTGCCAGCAGCTTAGGGCGGGCGGCGGACAATGAGCAGTTCTTC. This encodes CASSLGRAADNEQFF.